This entry lists 14 T cell receptor beta chains sequenced from one sample in a study of T cells in Graves' hyperthyroidism and ophthalmopathy (dated by TCRdb to the late 2010s). Library generation was performed with multiplex PCR. TCRdb names Illumina HiSeq 2000 as the instrument used. The TCR beta CDR3 regions were amplified from RNA transcripts. A first-round RT-PCR of the TCR CDR3 used the HTBI primer set with the Qiagen OneStep RT-PCR kit. TCRdb applied fastp at Q25 and MiXCR to the public reads, then kept only in-frame beta chains. Rows are combined by CDR3 protein, so each entry shows the most common genes and DNA. A total of hundreds of thousands of distinct CDR3 sequences appear in this sample, 15% to 20% of them only once. The ten largest make up 17% of the sample. Sequencing was performed on blood. The receptors originated from a woman between 18 and 29 years old with Graves' ophthalmopathy.

The chain recombines TRBV5-4 with TRBJ2-4; D may match TRBD1 or TRBD2 (5 bases each). The CDR3 is 14 amino acids. The ends were cut back, 4 bases at V and 9 bases at J, with 17 bases in the middle. From germline, CDR1 is SGHNT and CDR2 YYREEE (reference sequence). The CDR3 region is CASSPGGAEVIQYF. In DNA form, the CDR3 reads TGTGCCAGCAGCCCGGGTGGGGCGGAGGTCATTCAGTACTTC.

This clonotype was recorded a few times. The CDR3 DNA reads as TGTGCCAGCAGTCTGGGACTGCTGAATCAGCCCCAGCATTTT. It codes for CASSLGLLNQPQHF. The J gene is TRBJ1-5, the V gene TRBV12-3 or TRBV12-4, with D maybe TRBD1 (5 bases). The CDR3 length is 14 residues. Trimming left V 5 bases short and J 4 bases short, with 12 bases between.

This clonotype was observed a handful of times. The gene calls are TRBV19 and TRBJ2-1; the match to TRBD2 covers 9 bases. V gave up 5 bases and J gave up 8 bases; unmatched junction bases: 10. Germline CDR1 and CDR2: LNHDA and SQIVND (reference sequence). This CDR3 comprises 15 residues. CDR3 protein: CASSPFGSGGDEQFF. CDR3 coding DNA: TGTGCCAGTAGTCCGTTTGGTAGCGGGGGCGATGAGCAGTTCTTC. The full variable domain, completed using reference TRBV19 and TRBJ2-1, is DGGITQSPKYLFRKEGQNVTLSCEQNLNHDAMYWYRQDPGQGLRLIYYSQIVNDFQKGDIAEGYSVSREKKESFPLTVTSAQKNPTAFYLCASSPFGSGGDEQFFGPGTRLTVL.

This clonotype was seen more than once but under ten times. V gene TRBV19 combines with J gene TRBJ2-2, with D tentatively TRBD1 (5 bases). Germline loops: CDR1 LNHDA, CDR2 SQIVND (reference sequence). This CDR3 is 12 amino acids long. With 6 bases removed from V and 6 bases from J, the gap between germline ends came to 8 bases. CDR3 nucleotides: TGTGCCAGTAGCGACAGCTCCGGGGAGCTGTTTTTT. Residues: CASSDSSGELFF.

The CDR3 loop reads CSARDLPGGTYEQYF. Here the CDR3 DNA reads TGCAGTGCTAGAGATCTGCCAGGGGGCACCTACGAGCAGTACTTC. The chain joins TRBV20-1 to TRBJ2-7; 8 bases match TRBD1. V shed 0 bases and J 2 bases; nucleotides not matched to a gene: 6. This CDR3 is built from 15 residues. Germline assignment: CDR1 DFQATT and CDR2 SNEGSKA (reference sequence).

This clonotype was recorded a few times. The chain recombines TRBV4-1 with TRBJ2-2; unclear D gene. The CDR3 totals 14 residues. V was clipped by 1 base and J by 0 bases, with 3 bases between them. Germline V gives CDR1 MGHRA, CDR2 YSYEKL. CDR3 sequence reads: CASSQGPNTGELFF. The CDR3 region has the DNA TGCGCCAGCAGCCAAGGCCCGAACACCGGGGAGCTGTTTTTT.

This clonotype was seen repeatedly, ten times or more. The chain uses TRBV7-9 and TRBJ2-5; D not resolved. The germline V gene encodes CDR1 SEHNR and CDR2 FQNEAQ (reference sequence). The CDR3 is made up of 11 amino acids. Trimming took 10 bases from V and 0 from J, leaving 6 bases between them. CDR3 sequence: CAIQYQETQYF. The CDR3 DNA is TGTGCCATACAGTACCAAGAGACCCAGTACTTC. Variable domain in full (rest from reference TRBV7-9 and TRBJ2-5): DTGVSQNPRHKITKRGQNVTFRCDPISEHNRLYWYRQTLGQGPEFLTYFQNEAQLEKSRLLSDRFSAERPKGSFSTLEIQRTEQGDSAMYLCAIQYQETQYFGPGTRLLVL.

This clonotype showed up many times. V gene TRBV12-3 or TRBV12-4 combines with J gene TRBJ2-5; tentative D call: TRBD1 (5 bases). V lost 2 bases and J lost 5, with 12 bases in between. The CDR3 is 14 amino acids. In DNA form, the CDR3 reads TGTGCCAGCAGTTTAATAGGGGCCGGTGAGACCCAGTACTTC. As protein: CASSLIGAGETQYF.

This clonotype has only a few counts. The V gene is TRBV5-1, the J gene TRBJ2-5; a possible D gene is TRBD2 (5 bases). CDR1 and CDR2 (germline): SGHRS, YFSETQ. Deletions cut 4 bases from V and 1 base from J, with 11 bases between. The CDR3 is 14 residues long. DNA for the CDR3: TGCGCCAGCAGCCTCCGAGGGATCCAAGAGACCCAGTACTTC. Its translation is CASSLRGIQETQYF.

The chain carries TRBV7-3 and TRBJ1-1; the D gene is possibly TRBD1 (5 bases). V lost 6 bases to trimming and J lost 3 bases, with 17 bases between them. This CDR3 is 15 amino acids long. CDR1 is SGHTA and CDR2 is FQGTGA in the germline V gene. The CDR3 protein is CASSYSGGSDTEAFF. As DNA, the CDR3 is TGTGCCAGCAGTTACTCCGGGGGTTCGGACACTGAAGCTTTCTTT.

This clonotype has at least ten counts. The genes are TRBV28 and TRBJ2-7; 8 bases map to TRBD2. V lost 2 bases, J lost 3 bases, and 3 bases stayed unmatched. CDR1 is MDHEN and CDR2 is SYDVKM in the germline V gene. The CDR3 has 14 residues. This chain's CDR3 is CASSLRREVYEQYF. DNA for the CDR3: TGTGCCAGCAGTTTACGGCGGGAGGTCTACGAGCAGTACTTC.

V and J are TRBV4-2 and TRBJ2-5; TRBD2 agrees at 7 bases. This CDR3 is 15 amino acids long. The V segment lost 5 bases and the J segment 3 bases; nucleotides outside the gene matches: 9. Per the germline V gene, CDR1 is LGHNA and CDR2 is YNFKEQ. The CDR3 is CASSRQLAREETQYF. The CDR3 DNA follows: TGTGCCAGCAGCAGACAACTAGCGAGAGAAGAGACCCAGTACTTC.

This clonotype came up a few times. The rearrangement joins TRBV13 to TRBJ2-3, with a possible D match to TRBD2 (6 bases). Germline V lookup: CDR1 PRHDT, CDR2 FYEKMQ (reference sequence). The V end was cut by 2 bases, the J end by 4 bases, with 16 bases between. CDR3 length: 16 amino acids. CDR3 nucleotides: TGTGCCAGCAGCTTACCTCAGACTAGAGGTTCAGATACGCAGTATTTT. Translated: CASSLPQTRGSDTQYF.

This clonotype appeared many times. CDR3 nucleotides: TGCAGTGCTAGACCAACGACAGGGGTAGGCTCAAGGGAGACCCAGTACTTC. It is translated as CSARPTTGVGSRETQYF. The V and J genes are TRBV20-1 and TRBJ2-5; 8 nucleotides agree with TRBD1. Per the germline V gene, CDR1 is DFQATT and CDR2 is SNEGSKA (reference sequence). V trimming: 2 bases; J trimming: 5 bases; junction bases outside the gene matches: 16. This CDR3 is built from 17 residues.